This TCR beta chain was sequenced in a study of monozygotic twins with inflammatory bowel disease (dated by TCRdb to between 2018 and 2021). With respect to the entire study: A total of roughly 28 monozygotic twin pairs were included in the full study, comprising nine German pairs (four IBD-concordant, five IBD-discordant) and 19 IBD-discordant Danish pairs. The search for disease-associated traits relied mainly on comparing IBD patients with their genetically identical healthy co-twins within discordant pairs. Each individual had, on average, about 151 000 unique TCRalpha sequences and 181 000 unique TCRbeta sequences available for analysis. The research as a whole found: IBD patients shared fewer clonotypes with other individuals than healthy twins did, most markedly in patients showing signs of disease activity. Distinction between different T cell subtypes could not be achieved in the analysis. The results gave no support for a single strong signal or clonotype linked to IBD. Because patients received different immunosuppressive treatments, the repertoires may have picked up extra background noise and variability between individuals. A decrease in TCRbeta repertoire diversity, as measured by inverse Simpson index, was observed in IBD patients compared with their healthy co-twins. Repertoire similarity did not differ between concordant and discordant twins, possibly due to limited statistical power.

From each donor, an approximately 2.5 ml peripheral blood sample was drawn into PAXgene tubes and stored at -80 degrees C. Without T cell sorting, total RNA was isolated from whole blood using the PAXgene blood miRNA kit on an automated QIAcube. Peripheral blood from monozygotic twin pairs who were concordant or discordant for inflammatory bowel disease underwent deep TCRalpha and TCRbeta repertoire profiling using unique molecular barcoding. Smoking habits were recorded for all twin pairs, with individuals classified as current, former or never smokers. Points on this clonotype: It has no known antigen specificity.

Library generation was performed with 5' RACE. Preparation of each TCR library used around 3,500 ng of total RNA. cDNA was synthesized with SMARTScribe reverse transcriptase in eight separate reactions per sample. During cDNA synthesis, template switching introduced unique molecular identifiers that contained a 6-nucleotide sample barcode. TCRalpha and TCRbeta cDNA was amplified by two nested PCRs of approximately 17 and 9 cycles, with bead purification after each PCR. Before amplification, the cDNA was treated with uracil DNA-glycosylase and purified using the QIAquick PCR purification kit. The second PCR added Illumina TruSeq-compatible adapters along with sample-specific barcodes. Library quality and concentration were assessed using TapeStation and Qubit, and 5 ng of each library was pooled. Pooled libraries were sequenced on an Illumina HiSeq2500 single-index Rapid Run with 2 x 100 bp reads and custom sequencing primers. On the study's bioinformatics: MiGEC version 1.2.6 was used for UMI-based consensus assembly to correct PCR and sequencing errors. MiXCR version 2.1.1 was used to carry out V(D)J alignment, clonotype assembly and CDR3 extraction. To normalise gene usage, clonotype sharing and MAIT/NKT TCR abundance, the top 1000, 10 000 and 20 000 clonotypes in each sample were analysed. Diversity was computed as the inverse Simpson index with the vegan R package after downsampling to 27 000 UMIs. Paired Mann-Whitney U tests on discordant twin pairs were used, with Benjamini-Hochberg multiple-testing correction. TCRdb reanalyzed the reads, keeping one entry per CDR3 protein sequence and omitting DNA. Here the V and J calls rest on TCRdb's processing, not on the authors' analysis. The sample's records list 150,000 to 200,000 distinct CDR3 sequences. The top ten hold 2.4% of the sample.

Via the germline V gene, CDR1 is MGHRA and CDR2 YSYEKL. The CDR3 runs 15 amino acids, cysteine and phenylalanine included. No DNA sequence was recorded. This receptor was taken from a human donor with ulcerative colitis or Crohn's disease, or a healthy co-twin of an affected twin (not recorded which). The sequence is built from TRBV4-1 and TRBJ2-5; the D call of TRBD1 rests on TCRdb alone, since no DNA is present to check it. Sequenced: blood. For the CDR3, the sequence is CASSQSTDRGGTQYF.